The TCR beta chain described here comes from a study of blood T cell repertoires in COVID-19. In the study overall: Samples taken during acute and convalescent COVID-19 were collected in the United States, Italy and Spain.

This clone turned up a few times. The ends were cut back, 5 bases at V and 6 bases at J, with 8 bases in the middle. The CDR3 extends over 11 amino acids. In germline, CDR1 is SEHNR, CDR2 FQNEAQ (reference sequence). Methods used by the authors: Amplifying reference gene primers gave estimates of nucleated cell counts. Sequenced by immunoSEQ multiplex PCR; TCRdb stores in-frame clones only, minus some. Clone size and the V and J calls come from that table; the DNA yielded D and trimming. This sample has 20,000 to 30,000 clones, with 80% to 90% found just once. The source material was peripheral blood. The receptor was derived from a man in his 70s with acute or convalescent COVID-19. The chain is built from TRBV7-9 and TRBJ2-7; D is unclear. CDR3 residues: CASSRASEQYF. The DNA for the CDR3 is TGTGCCAGCAGCCGAGCTTCCGAGCAGTACTTC.